The clone carrying this T cell receptor beta chain was seen ten or more times. The antigen is not known. Scientists made TCR beta libraries using quantitative 5'-RACE with molecular barcodes. MiXCR, applied by TCRdb to the 5' RACE reads, yields one record per CDR3 protein. The sample has fewer than 250,000 distinct CDR3 sequences; 25% to 30% are singletons. This sample is part of a study of CD8 T cells in ankylosing spondylitis. Overall study results and limits: There was reportedly significant enrichment of clones that were disease-linked in matched ankylosing spondylitis synovial fluid. A motif of roughly eight highly homologous TCR beta variants was seen as apparently characteristic of ankylosing spondylitis blood.

Material for sequencing was blood, either unsorted or a sorted T cell fraction (not recorded which). This TCR was sampled from a male donor with ankylosing spondylitis or in good health (not recorded which).

CDR3 sequence: CSASAGGVRGNTIYF. CDR3 DNA: TGCAGTGCTAGCGCCGGGGGAGTACGTGGAAACACCATATATTTT. J is TRBJ1-3 and V is TRBV20-1; TRBD1 is a possible D gene (5 bases). Germline CDR1 is DFQATT and CDR2 is SNEGSKA (reference sequence). The CDR3 is 15 residues long. The V end lost 3 bases, the J end lost 3 bases, and 15 bases lay between the germline ends.